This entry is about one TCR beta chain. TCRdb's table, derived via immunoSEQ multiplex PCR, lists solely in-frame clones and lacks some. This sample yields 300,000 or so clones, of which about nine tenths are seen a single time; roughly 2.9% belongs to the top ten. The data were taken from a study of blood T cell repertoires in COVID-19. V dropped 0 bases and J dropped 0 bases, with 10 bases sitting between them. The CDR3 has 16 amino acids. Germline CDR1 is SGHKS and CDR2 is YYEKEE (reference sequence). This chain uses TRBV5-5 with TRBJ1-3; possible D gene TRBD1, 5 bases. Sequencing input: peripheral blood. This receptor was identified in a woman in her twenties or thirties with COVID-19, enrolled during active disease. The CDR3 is CASSLAGESSGNTIYF. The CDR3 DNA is TGTGCCAGCAGCTTGGCGGGGGAGAGCTCTGGAAACACCATATATTTT.